The 13 T cell receptor beta chains listed next were all sequenced from one sample in a study of T cell responses to AZD1222 COVID-19 vaccine. Assay used: immunoSEQ multiplex PCR; TCRdb lists only in-frame clones, some missing. The repertoire consists of 80,000 to 100,000 clones, with about 90% occurring once and the leading ten covering more than 9%. The sample was peripheral blood, taken 28 days after the second AZD1222 dose. The origin of the receptors is an adult who received the AZD1222 COVID-19 vaccine.

The V call is TRBV5-4, the J call TRBJ2-7; the match to TRBD2 covers 13 bases. The ends lost 4 bases at V and 1 base at J; junction bases unmatched: 8. Per the germline V gene, CDR1 is SGHNT and CDR2 is YYREEE (reference sequence). This CDR3 region has 17 residues. The CDR3 region is CASSTTSGGPTSYEQYF. For the CDR3, the DNA is TGTGCCAGCAGCACGACTAGCGGGGGGCCTACGTCCTACGAGCAGTACTTC.

CDR3 bases: TGTGCCAGCAGGGTTTTCACCCGCTCCTATAATTCACCCCTCCACTTT. Its protein product is CASRVFTRSYNSPLHF. This chain connects TRBV2 to TRBJ1-6; the D is unclear. The V and J ends lost 6 bases and 0 bases respectively, with 12 bases between them. CDR3 size: 16 residues. The germline V gene encodes CDR1 SNHLY and CDR2 FYNNEI.

As regards this clone: An end of the junction differs from the germline gene, which may be a read error. The chain couples TRBV7-7 to TRBJ2-5; TRBD1 agrees at 8 bases. The CDR3 is made up of 13 amino acids. CDR1 and CDR2 (germline): SSHAT, FNYEAQ (reference sequence). CDR3 protein: CASSSDRGETQYF. For the CDR3, the DNA is TGTGCTAGCAGCTCCGACAGGGGAGAGACCCAGTACTTC.

The V gene is TRBV2, the J gene TRBJ1-6; D may be TRBD1 (6 bases). The CDR3 spans 15 residues. Germline-derived CDR1 and CDR2 are SNHLY and FYNNEI. Trimming took 1 base from V and 10 from J, leaving 14 bases between them. The CDR3 DNA is TGTGCCAGCAGTGAAGGACAGGCAGTGGGGTCACCCCTCCACTTT. Translating gives CASSEGQAVGSPLHF.

A remark on this clone: With a much larger clone just one base away, this may be a read error. The chain carries TRBV5-1 and TRBJ2-7, with 12 positions matching TRBD1. This CDR3 is 14 amino acids long. Per germline, CDR1 SGHRS and CDR2 YFSETQ. The junction had 3 bases not matched to a gene; V was cut back by 3 bases and J by 5 bases. Here the CDR3 DNA reads TGCGCCAGCAGCTCGGGACAGGGGGCCCACGAGCAGTACTTC. Encoded protein: CASSSGQGAHEQYF.

CDR3 sequence reads: CAWSAQTQPQHF. CDR3 in DNA: TGTGCCTGGAGTGCCCAAACACAGCCCCAGCATTTT. The rearrangement links TRBV30 to TRBJ1-5; unclear D gene. The germline V and J ends were trimmed by 1 base and 7 bases, with 8 bases remaining between them. The CDR3 loop spans 12 amino acids. Germline V gives CDR1 GTSNPN, CDR2 SVGIG (reference sequence).

J is TRBJ1-6 and V is TRBV2; 8 positions agree with TRBD1. The CDR3 loop spans 15 amino acids. Looked up from germline, CDR1 is SNHLY and CDR2 is FYNNEI. V gave up 6 bases and J gave up 5 bases; unmatched junction bases: 6. The CDR3 reads CASRVDRADNSPLHF. In nucleotides, the CDR3 is TGTGCCAGCAGGGTGGACAGGGCAGATAATTCACCCCTCCACTTT.

The rearrangement links TRBV5-4 to TRBJ1-6, with D uncertain. Trimming removed 1 base at V and 3 bases at J, with 11 bases between. CDR3 size: 16 residues. Germline V gene sequence: CDR1 SGHNT, CDR2 YYREEE (reference sequence). CDR3 in amino acids: CASSLYSQSYNSPLHF. The CDR3 DNA sequence: TGTGCCAGCAGCTTGTATTCACAGAGCTATAATTCACCCCTCCACTTT.

The J gene is TRBJ1-6, the V gene TRBV30; 8 nucleotides line up with TRBD1. After removal of 0 bases from V and 10 bases from J, the junction contained 8 bases not matched to a gene. Germline CDR1 GTSNPN, CDR2 SVGIG (reference sequence). This CDR3 spans 15 amino acids. This CDR3 reads CAWSVPDRVASPLHF. The DNA for the CDR3 is TGTGCCTGGAGTGTACCGGACAGGGTCGCGTCACCCCTCCACTTT.

The rearrangement links TRBV10-3 to TRBJ2-1, with D possibly matching TRBD1 (7 bases). This CDR3 has 15 amino acids. Germline-derived CDR1 and CDR2 are ENHRY and SYGVKD. Trimming took 5 bases from V and 0 from J, leaving 11 bases between them. The CDR3 DNA follows: TGTGCCATCAGTTTCAGGGGGGACTCCTACAATGAGCAGTTCTTC. Residues: CAISFRGDSYNEQFF.

In its sample, this clone was seen a few times. The chain joins TRBV6-5 to TRBJ2-7, with D maybe TRBD1 (5 bases). Trimming took off 6 bases at V and 3 bases at J, with 12 bases between the two ends. Germline V CDR1 and CDR2: MNHEY, SVGAGI. The CDR3 has 13 amino acids. CDR3 sequence: CASSKIDSYEQYF. The CDR3 DNA reads as TGTGCCAGCAGCAAAATAGACAGCTACGAGCAGTACTTC.

The rearrangement links TRBV4-1 to TRBJ1-3; TRBD1 is a possible D gene (5 bases). The V gene lost 0 bases and the J gene lost 2 bases, with 17 bases spanning the gap. Germline-derived CDR1 and CDR2 are MGHRA and YSYEKL. CDR3 length: 18 amino acids. The chain's CDR3 is CASSQDRVSLGTGNTIYF. The CDR3 DNA follows: TGCGCCAGCAGCCAAGACAGGGTTTCACTGGGGACTGGAAACACCATATATTTT.

The chain has TRBV4-2 and TRBJ2-3; D may be TRBD2 (5 bases). V was clipped by 1 base and J by 1 base, with 9 bases between them. This CDR3 spans 15 amino acids. Germline V gene data show CDR1 as LGHNA and CDR2 as YNFKEQ. The CDR3 DNA reads as TGTGCCAGCAGCCAAGGGAGTAGCGGCACAGATACGCAGTATTTT. Amino acid sequence: CASSQGSSGTDTQYF.